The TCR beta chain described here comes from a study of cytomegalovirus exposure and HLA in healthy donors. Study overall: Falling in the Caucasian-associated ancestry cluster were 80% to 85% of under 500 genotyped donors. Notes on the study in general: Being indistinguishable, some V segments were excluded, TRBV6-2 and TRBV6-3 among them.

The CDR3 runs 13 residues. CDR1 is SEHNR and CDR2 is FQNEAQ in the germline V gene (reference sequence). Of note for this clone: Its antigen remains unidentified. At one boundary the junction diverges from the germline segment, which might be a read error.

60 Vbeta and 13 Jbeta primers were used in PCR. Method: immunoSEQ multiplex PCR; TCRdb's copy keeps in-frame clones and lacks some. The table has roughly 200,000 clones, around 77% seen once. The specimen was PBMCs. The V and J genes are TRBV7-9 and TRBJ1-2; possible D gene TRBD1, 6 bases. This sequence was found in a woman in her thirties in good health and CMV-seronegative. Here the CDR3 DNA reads TGTGCCAGCAGCCTCATCACAGGGTATGGCTACCCCTTC. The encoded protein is CASSLITGYGYPF.